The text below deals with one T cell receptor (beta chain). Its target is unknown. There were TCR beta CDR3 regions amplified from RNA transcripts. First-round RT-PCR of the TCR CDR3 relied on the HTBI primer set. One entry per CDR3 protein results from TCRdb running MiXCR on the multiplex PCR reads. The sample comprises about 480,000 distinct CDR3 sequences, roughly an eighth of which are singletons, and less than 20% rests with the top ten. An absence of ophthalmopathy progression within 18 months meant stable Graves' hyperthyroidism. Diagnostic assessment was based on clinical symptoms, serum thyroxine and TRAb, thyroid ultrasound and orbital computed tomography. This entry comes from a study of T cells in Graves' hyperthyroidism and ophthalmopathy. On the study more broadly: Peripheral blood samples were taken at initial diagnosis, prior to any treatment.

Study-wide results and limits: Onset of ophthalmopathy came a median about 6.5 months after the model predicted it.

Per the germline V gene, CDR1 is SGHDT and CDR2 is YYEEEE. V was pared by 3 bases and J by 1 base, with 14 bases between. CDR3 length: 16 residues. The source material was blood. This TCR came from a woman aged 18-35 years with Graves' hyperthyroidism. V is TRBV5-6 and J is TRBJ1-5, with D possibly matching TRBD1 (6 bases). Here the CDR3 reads CASSSLRQVSNQPQHF. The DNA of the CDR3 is TGTGCCAGCAGCTCCCTCCGACAGGTGAGCAATCAGCCCCAGCATTTT.